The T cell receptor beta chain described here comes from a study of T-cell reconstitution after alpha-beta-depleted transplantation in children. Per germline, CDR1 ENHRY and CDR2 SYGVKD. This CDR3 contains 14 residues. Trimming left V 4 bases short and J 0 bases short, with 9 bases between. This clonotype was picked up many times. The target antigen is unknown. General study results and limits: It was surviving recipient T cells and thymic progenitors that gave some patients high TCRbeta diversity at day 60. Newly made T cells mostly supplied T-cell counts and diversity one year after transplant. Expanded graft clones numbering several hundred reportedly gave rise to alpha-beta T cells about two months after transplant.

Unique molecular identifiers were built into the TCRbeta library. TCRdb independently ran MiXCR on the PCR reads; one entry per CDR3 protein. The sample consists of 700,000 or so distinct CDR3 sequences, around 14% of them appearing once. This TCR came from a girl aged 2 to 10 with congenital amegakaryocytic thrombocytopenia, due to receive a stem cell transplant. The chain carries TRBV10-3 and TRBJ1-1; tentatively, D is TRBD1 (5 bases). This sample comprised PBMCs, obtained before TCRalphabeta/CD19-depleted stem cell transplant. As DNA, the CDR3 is TGTGCCATCAGTGTGGGGGGATTGAACACTGAAGCTTTCTTT. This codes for CAISVGGLNTEAFF.